This T cell receptor beta chain was captured in a study of blood T cell repertoires in COVID-19 (dated by TCRdb to the early 2020s). Regarding the research as a whole: Samples covering the acute and convalescent phases of COVID-19 were provided by collaborators in the United States, Italy and Spain. The samples were drawn from the first 160 participants of the ongoing ImmuneRACE study and from 1,200 or so subjects provided by 6 global collaborators. Subjects who had been exposed to COVID-19, were actively infected with it, or had recovered from it provided the deeply sampled blood TCRbeta repertoires that made up the dataset. The prospective study material was composed of cDNA or gDNA derived from T cells, B-cell-depleted T cells, or PBMCs. A freely available public database, intended as a resource for researchers studying the immune response to SARS-CoV-2, is where the repertoires were released. Sample metadata almost always included a de-identified subject ID, COVID-19 status, age in years and sex. Where HLA class I and class II types were available, the types were taken from metadata supplied by the sample provider, not from assay-based typing.

TCRbeta CDR3 regions were amplified from genomic DNA by means of the immunoSEQ Assay, a bias-controlled multiplex PCR. On the study's bioinformatics: The number of nucleated cells in each sample was estimated from the amplification of reference gene primers within the assay. To quantify the absolute abundance of each unique TCRbeta CDR3 rearrangement, sequence reads were collapsed and filtered. Productive Simpson clonality was computed per sample as the square root of Simpson's diversity index over productive rearrangements. Sourced from immuneACCESS, this table was stored by TCRdb with only in-frame sequences that have V and J called. A share of the clones is absent; for the studies checked, an unresolved V gene accounts for under half, and the remainder has no known explanation. V, J and clone size are those of that table, while D and trimming were read from the DNA. The sample yields under 300,000 clones; about four fifths were counted once. Of the sample, around a tenth is held by the ten largest clones.

Samples from volunteer blood donors who had recovered from COVID-19 were contributed by a second Seattle source. The collaborating institutions used their own protocols to collect whole blood in K2EDTA tubes. Collaborator samples were shipped for TCRbeta analysis as frozen whole blood, isolated PBMCs, or DNA extracted from either sample type. Study-wide findings and limitations: How much clinical and demographic metadata was included differed by source and by participant, and the metadata was provided uncurated.

From the cysteine through the phenylalanine, the CDR3 covers 13 amino acids. CDR3 DNA is the only sequence kept; it has 39 bases, read in frame from the first base. Germline trimming: 9 bases from V, 3 bases from J; junction bases outside gene matches: 5. The germline V gene (reference sequence) sets CDR1 to LNHDA and CDR2 to SQIVND. The sample holds a few counts of this clone. Its antigen has not been determined. No much larger clonotype is one base removed from it; base qualities were not supplied. The same CDR3 also results from other DNA sequences found in this sample. The clonotype comes from a woman in her fifties or sixties who had recovered from COVID-19. The specimen was peripheral blood. This chain is built from TRBV19 and TRBJ1-1; TRBD1 aligns with 9 central bases. The nucleotides are TGTGCCAGCAGGGGACAGGGTGACACTGAAGCTTTCTTT. Translated, it reads CASRGQGDTEAFF.